One and the same sample provided the 32 T cell receptor beta chains below, sequenced in a study of technical replicates of blood from several donors. TCRdb's table, derived via immunoSEQ multiplex PCR, lists solely in-frame clones and lacks some. The sample consists of tens of thousands of clones, 86% of them appearing once. Sequencing was carried out using PBMCs. The receptors shown here come from a human donor in good health. Some clones in this sample may be carry-over from other donors' samples.

V and J are TRBV21-1 and TRBJ1-2; TRBD1 reflects the table's D call only, with no check against the DNA. TRBV21-1 is flagged as a pseudogene. The CDR3 has 14 residues. The CDR3 DNA follows: TGTGCCAGCAGCAAAGGGGGACAGAACTATGGCTACACCTTC. It yields the protein CASSKGGQNYGYTF.

This chain joins TRBV14 and TRBJ2-4; 12 bases align to TRBD2. Germline trimming cut 4 bases from V and 1 base from J; bases unmatched to any gene: 5. Germline loops: CDR1 SGHDN, CDR2 FVKESK. This CDR3 region has 17 residues. Written as DNA, the CDR3 is TGTGCCAGCAGCCGGACTAGCGGGACAAAGGCCAAAAACATTCAGTACTTC. This gives the protein CASSRTSGTKAKNIQYF.

The V call is TRBV9, the J call TRBJ2-2, with D perhaps TRBD2 (5 bases). This CDR3 is 13 amino acids long. Germline V gene data show CDR1 as SGDLS and CDR2 as YYNGEE. Trimming pared 1 base from V and 6 bases from J, leaving 7 bases between. The CDR3 here is CASSVMRAGELFF. CDR3 DNA: TGTGCCAGCAGCGTAATGAGGGCCGGGGAGCTGTTTTTT.

The chain recombines TRBV13 with TRBJ2-1, with TRBD2 matching 9 bases. Germline assignment: CDR1 PRHDT and CDR2 FYEKMQ (reference sequence). The length of the CDR3 is 14 residues. The ends lost 4 bases at V and 8 bases at J; junction bases unmatched: 6. The CDR3 here is CASSSLAGVDEQFF. Here the CDR3 DNA reads TGTGCCAGCAGCTCCTTAGCGGGAGTTGATGAGCAGTTCTTC.

This clone occurred once. The chain links TRBV7-6 to TRBJ2-2; TRBD2 aligns across 8 bases. The CDR3 sequence is 15 residues long. J was trimmed by 5 bases and V by 5 bases; bases with no gene match: 7. CDR1 SGHVS and CDR2 FNYEAQ come from the germline V gene. The CDR3 is CASSISGGGTGELFF. CDR3 DNA sequence: TGTGCCAGCAGCATCAGCGGGGGCGGGACCGGGGAGCTGTTTTTT.

The genes are TRBV28 and TRBJ2-1; TRBD1 agrees at 9 bases. CDR3 length: 12 amino acids. The germline gives CDR1 MDHEN, CDR2 SYDVKM. The V and J ends lost 7 bases and 8 bases, in that order; junction bases with no gene match: 3. This CDR3 is CASTRTGDEQFF. Written as DNA, the CDR3 is TGTGCCAGCACCAGGACAGGGGATGAGCAGTTCTTC.

The rearrangement joins TRBV11-3 to TRBJ1-2; D unclear. Germline values: CDR1 SGHNT, CDR2 YENEEA. The germline V and J ends were trimmed by 1 base and 1 base, with 4 bases remaining between them. The CDR3 contains 13 residues. The CDR3 is CASSLGHNYGYTF. In DNA, the CDR3 is TGTGCCAGCAGCTTAGGACATAACTATGGCTACACCTTC. Full variable domain (remainder filled in from reference TRBV11-3 and TRBJ1-2): EAGVVQSPRYKIIEKKQPVAFWCNPISGHNTLYWYLQNLGQGPELLIRYENEEAVDDSQLPKDRFSAERLKGVDSTLKIQPAELGDSAVYLCASSLGHNYGYTFGSGTRLTVV.

V gene TRBV25-1 combines with J gene TRBJ2-3, with no clear D. With 4 bases removed from V and 0 bases from J, the gap between germline ends came to 11 bases. From germline, CDR1 is MGHDK and CDR2 SYGVNS. The CDR3 has 15 amino acids. The CDR3 region has the DNA TGTGCCAGCAGTGTACTTGACACTAGCACAGATACGCAGTATTTT. It encodes CASSVLDTSTDTQYF.

V is TRBV18 and J is TRBJ2-3, with D possibly matching TRBD1 (5 bases). Trimming cost V 5 bases and J 2 bases, with 17 bases left between them. CDR1 is KGHSH, CDR2 LQKENI, per germline. The CDR3 extends over 16 amino acids. CDR3 protein: CASSRQINTHTDTQYF. CDR3 bases: TGTGCCAGCTCAAGACAGATTAATACACACACAGATACGCAGTATTTT. The full variable domain, in which reference TRBV18 and TRBJ2-3 provide the parts outside the CDR3, is NAGVMQNPRHLVRRRGQEARLRCSPMKGHSHVYWYRQLPEEGLKFMVYLQKENIIDESGMPKERFSAEFPKEGPSILRIQQVVRGDSAAYFCASSRQINTHTDTQYFGPGTRLTVL.

This chain connects TRBV19 to TRBJ2-2; a weak D match, TRBD1 (6 bases). CDR1 and CDR2 from the germline V gene are LNHDA and SQIVND (reference sequence). Trimming pared 5 bases from V and 4 bases from J, leaving 8 bases between. This CDR3 has 13 amino acids. The CDR3 DNA reads as TGTGCCAGTAGTCAAGGGGGCACCGGGGAGCTGTTTTTT. Protein product: CASSQGGTGELFF.

J is TRBJ2-3 and V is TRBV5-1; TRBD2 matches at 8 bases. CDR3 length: 14 residues. Per the germline V gene, CDR1 is SGHRS and CDR2 is YFSETQ. After removal of 3 bases from V and 4 bases from J, the junction contained 4 bases not matched to a gene. CDR3 sequence reads: CASSWGLVPDTQYF. CDR3 DNA sequence: TGCGCCAGCAGCTGGGGACTAGTCCCAGATACGCAGTATTTT. The whole variable domain, remainder taken from reference TRBV5-1 and TRBJ2-3, is KAGVTQTPRYLIKTRGQQVTLSCSPISGHRSVSWYQQTPGQGLQFLFEYFSETQRNKGNFPGRFSGRQFSNSRSEMNVSTLELGDSALYLCASSWGLVPDTQYFGPGTRLTVL.

In this sample, this clone turned up once. V is TRBV7-6 and J is TRBJ2-3, with D perhaps TRBD1 (6 bases). CDR3 size: 17 residues. In germline, CDR1 is SGHVS, CDR2 FNYEAQ. V dropped 2 bases and J dropped 9 bases, with 24 bases sitting between them. The CDR3 region is CASSLTGLGHLGETQYF. CDR3 nucleotides: TGTGCCAGCAGCTTAACAGGGCTGGGACACCTCGGAGAGACGCAGTATTTT.

The CDR3 loop is CASSLAQYTEAFF. The CDR3, as DNA: TGTGCCAGCAGCTTAGCACAGTACACTGAAGCTTTCTTT. This chain joins TRBV7-8 and TRBJ1-1; D remains unclear. Trimming left V 0 bases short and J 3 bases short, with 5 bases between. This CDR3 is built from 13 residues. Germline values: CDR1 SGHVS, CDR2 FQNEAQ.

The chain combines TRBV11-3 with TRBJ2-7; D may be TRBD2 (7 bases). V lost 0 bases and J 6 bases, leaving 15 bases between the germline ends. Germline CDR1 and CDR2: SGHNT and YENEEA. The CDR3 is 15 residues long. Here the CDR3 reads CASSLEGGAASEQYF. The CDR3 DNA follows: TGTGCCAGCAGCTTAGAGGGGGGGGCTGCGTCCGAGCAGTACTTC.

CDR3 bases: TGTGCCAGTAGTATTCGGGGGGCTGGCTACACCTTC. Its translation: CASSIRGAGYTF. The chain uses TRBV19 and TRBJ1-2; possibly TRBD1 for D (6 bases). CDR1 and CDR2 from the germline V gene are LNHDA and SQIVND (reference sequence). Trimming removed 3 bases from V and 7 bases from J, with 9 bases in between. The CDR3 is made up of 12 amino acids.

The rearrangement uses TRBV7-3 and TRBJ2-2; TRBD1 aligns across 8 bases. With V trimmed by 5 bases and J by 1 base, 3 bases remained unmatched. The CDR3 has 15 residues. Germline values: CDR1 SGHTA, CDR2 FQGTGA. In DNA, the CDR3 is TGTGCCAGCAGCCTCGGGACAGGGAACACCGGGGAGCTGTTTTTT. This sequence encodes CASSLGTGNTGELFF.

The chain's CDR3 is CASTIGGGNYGYTF. CDR3 sequence (DNA): TGTGCCAGCACCATAGGCGGGGGGAACTATGGCTACACCTTC. The chain is built from TRBV7-9 and TRBJ1-2, with D possibly TRBD1 on 5 matching bases. From germline, CDR1 is SEHNR and CDR2 FQNEAQ (reference sequence). The CDR3 totals 14 residues. V was pared by 7 bases and J by 2 bases, with 14 bases between.

The chain employs TRBV5-4 and TRBJ1-3, with D perhaps TRBD1 (5 bases). Germline V gives CDR1 SGHNT, CDR2 YYREEE (reference sequence). V lost 0 bases and J 4 bases, leaving 11 bases between the germline ends. The CDR3 is made up of 15 amino acids. CDR3 DNA sequence: TGTGCCAGCAGCTTGGATACAGGCGGCGGAAACACCATATATTTT. Translation gives CASSLDTGGGNTIYF.

This clone was detected only a few times. This sequence joins TRBV19 and TRBJ2-7, with TRBD1 as a possible D gene (5 bases). Germline V gives CDR1 LNHDA, CDR2 SQIVND (reference sequence). The CDR3 covers 13 residues. V lost 6 bases and J lost 0, with 9 bases in between. The CDR3: CASSDSYSYEQYF. The CDR3 DNA sequence: TGTGCCAGTAGCGACAGCTACTCCTACGAGCAGTACTTC.

The chain uses TRBV11-2 and TRBJ2-7, with 11 bases lining up with TRBD2. CDR3 size: 15 residues. V dropped 4 bases and J dropped 6; count of bases not matched to a gene: 8. Germline loops: CDR1 SGHAT, CDR2 FQNNGV. CDR3 sequence (DNA): TGTGCCAGCAGCTGGGGACTAGCGGTTCTAAGCGAGCAGTACTTC. Its protein product is CASSWGLAVLSEQYF.

V gene TRBV9 combines with J gene TRBJ2-7; TRBD1 aligns across 12 bases. Germline CDR1 SGDLS, CDR2 YYNGEE. V lost 4 bases and J lost 2; bases outside the gene matches: 4. The CDR3 is 15 amino acids. CDR3 sequence reads: CASSRGQGATYEQYF. CDR3 nucleotide sequence: TGTGCCAGCAGCAGGGGACAGGGGGCTACCTACGAGCAGTACTTC.

The chain couples TRBV5-1 to TRBJ1-1; TRBD1 is a possible D gene (5 bases). The germline gives CDR1 SGHRS, CDR2 YFSETQ. This CDR3 region has 13 residues. V was cut by 2 bases and J by 5 bases, with 10 bases left in between. DNA of the CDR3: TGCGCCAGCAGCTTTCAGGGTGGTACTGAAGCTTTCTTT. Translation gives CASSFQGGTEAFF. The variable domain in full, with the rest retrieved from reference TRBV5-1 and TRBJ1-1, is KAGVTQTPRYLIKTRGQQVTLSCSPISGHRSVSWYQQTPGQGLQFLFEYFSETQRNKGNFPGRFSGRQFSNSRSEMNVSTLELGDSALYLCASSFQGGTEAFFGQGTRLTVV.

The J gene is TRBJ2-7, the V gene TRBV2; D perhaps matches TRBD2 (6 bases). CDR1 SNHLY and CDR2 FYNNEI come from the germline V gene. The CDR3 sequence is 13 residues long. Trimming left V 7 bases short and J 3 bases short, with 13 bases between. This CDR3 is CASNGAGNYEQYF. DNA of the CDR3: TGTGCCAGCAATGGGGCGGGGAACTACGAGCAGTACTTC.

There are a few counts of this clone. The chain is built from TRBV29-1 and TRBJ1-1, with D possibly matching TRBD1 (5 bases). With 5 bases removed from V and 3 bases from J, the gap between germline ends came to 16 bases. The CDR3 consists of 14 residues. Germline V gene data show CDR1 as SQVTM and CDR2 as ANQGSEA. The CDR3 nucleotides read TGCAGCGTTCAGCAGGGCTTTATGGACACTGAAGCTTTCTTT. Translation: CSVQQGFMDTEAFF.

The rearrangement uses TRBV6-4 and TRBJ2-2; 8 bases fit TRBD2. This CDR3 is built from 16 residues. Germline trimming cut 5 bases from V and 5 bases from J; bases unmatched to any gene: 10. Germline V CDR1 and CDR2: MRHNA, SNTAGT. The CDR3 coding sequence is TGTGCCAGCAGTCCAACGGGGGGGCTGGAGACCGGGGAGCTGTTTTTT. Its translation is CASSPTGGLETGELFF.

The chain employs TRBV6-5 and TRBJ1-2; D gene unclear. Trimming shortened V by 5 bases and J by 2 bases, and 6 bases separated the two germline ends. The CDR3 extends over 12 amino acids. Looked up from germline, CDR1 is MNHEY and CDR2 is SVGAGI. The CDR3 protein is CASSEFNYGYTF. The CDR3 DNA reads as TGTGCCAGCAGTGAGTTCAACTATGGCTACACCTTC.

The gene calls are TRBV7-7 and TRBJ2-5; 9 nucleotides match TRBD2. This CDR3 has 12 residues. CDR1 is SSHAT, CDR2 FNYEAQ, per germline (reference sequence). J lost 5 bases, V lost 5 bases, and 0 bases had no gene match. The CDR3 spells CASSAGGETQYF. Written as DNA, the CDR3 is TGTGCCAGCAGCGCGGGAGGGGAGACCCAGTACTTC.

This sequence joins TRBV12-5 and TRBJ2-3, with TRBD2 as a possible D gene (5 bases). The ends were cut back, 5 bases at V and 6 bases at J, with 6 bases in the middle. This CDR3 has 11 residues. Germline V CDR1 and CDR2: LGHNT, FRNRAP. The DNA for the CDR3 is TGTGCTAGTGGTAGGGAGGATACGCAGTATTTT. Its protein is CASGREDTQYF.

The chain recombines TRBV7-9 with TRBJ1-3; D gene uncertain. The germline V gene has CDR1 SEHNR and CDR2 FQNEAQ (reference sequence). The CDR3 spans 15 residues. V was shortened by 5 bases and J by 4 bases, with 15 bases between the two germline ends. CDR3 DNA: TGTGCCAGCAGCCGCGGAGGCAGGCACGGAAACACCATATATTTT. It is translated as CASSRGGRHGNTIYF.

This chain links TRBV7-3 with TRBJ2-1, with D tentatively TRBD2 (6 bases). Germline V lookup: CDR1 SGHTA, CDR2 FQGTGA. The germline V and J ends were trimmed by 2 bases and 6 bases, with 14 bases remaining between them. The CDR3 runs to 15 residues. The CDR3 nucleotides read TGTGCCAGCAGCTTAGGAGGGCCTAGAAGCAATGAGCAGTTCTTC. As protein: CASSLGGPRSNEQFF.

On this clone itself: The identical CDR3 is also encoded by other nucleotide sequences in the sample. V usage is TRBV5-6 and J usage is TRBJ1-3, with TRBD1 as a possible D gene (5 bases). Germline assignment: CDR1 SGHDT and CDR2 YYEEEE. The germline V and J ends were trimmed by 4 bases and 1 base, with 9 bases remaining between them. The CDR3 has 14 amino acids. The CDR3 loop reads CASSLGGSGNTIYF. CDR3 nucleotides: TGTGCCAGCAGCCTTGGGGGGTCTGGAAACACCATATATTTT. Full variable domain (remainder filled in from reference TRBV5-6 and TRBJ1-3): DAGVTQSPTHLIKTRGQQVTLRCSPKSGHDTVSWYQQALGQGPQFIFQYYEEEERQRGNFPDRFSGHQFPNYSSELNVNALLLGDSALYLCASSLGGSGNTIYFGEGSWLTVV.

The gene calls are TRBV5-1 and TRBJ2-7; 7 nucleotides match TRBD1. Looked up from germline, CDR1 is SGHRS and CDR2 is YFSETQ. Trimming took 4 bases from V and 6 from J; bases not matched to a gene: 7. CDR3 length: 13 amino acids. The CDR3 here is CASSPGQRSEQYF. The CDR3 region has the DNA TGCGCCAGCAGCCCGGGACAGAGATCCGAGCAGTACTTC.